The 21 T cell receptor beta chains below come from one sample, sequenced in a study of blood T cell repertoires in COVID-19 (dated by TCRdb to the early 2020s). Preparation of the library involved the immunoSEQ multiplex PCR assay. In its TCRdb copy, this immuneACCESS table keeps in-frame sequences only and misses some clones. Where compared with another copy, unresolved V genes explain less than half of these, and the others have no known cause. The sample table contains under 350,000 clones; only one count was recorded for about 89% of them. In total, the top ten clones hold under 2.5% of the sample. The sequenced sample consisted of peripheral blood. These receptors all stem from a man aged 50-60 years with acute or convalescent COVID-19.

V gene TRBV3-1 (or the pseudogene TRBV3-2) combines with J gene TRBJ1-1; D possibly corresponds to TRBD1 (6 bases). The CDR3 totals 13 residues. Per the germline V gene, CDR1 is LGHDT and CDR2 is YNNKEL (reference sequence). V was pared by 4 bases and J by 8 bases, with 14 bases between. This chain's CDR3 is CASSRRDIPEAFF. As DNA, the CDR3 is TGTGCCAGCAGCCGCCGGGACATCCCCGAAGCTTTCTTT.

The chain links TRBV12-3 or TRBV12-4 to TRBJ1-2, with TRBD1 matching over 11 bases. This CDR3 comprises 13 residues. J gave up 3 bases and V 8 bases, and 2 bases lay outside the gene matches. The CDR3, as DNA: TGTGCCAGCGGGACAGGGGGTTACTATGGCTACACCTTC. It translates to CASGTGGYYGYTF.

V gene TRBV6-2 or TRBV6-3 combines with J gene TRBJ1-2; 8 bases are a match to TRBD1. Losses at the gene ends were 0 bases for V and 4 bases for J; bases not matched to a gene: 4. Germline V gives CDR1 MNHEY, CDR2 SVGEGT. The CDR3 extends over 15 amino acids. CDR3 DNA sequence: TGTGCCAGCAGTTACTCGGCAGGGGGCCCCTATGGCTACACCTTC. It specifies CASSYSAGGPYGYTF.

J is TRBJ1-4 and V is TRBV2; weak D call: TRBD1 (6 bases). Trimming removed 6 bases at V and 7 bases at J, with 12 bases between. Germline V CDR1 and CDR2: SNHLY, FYNNEI. The CDR3 runs 13 residues. The chain's CDR3 is CASRGGGGEKLFF. For the CDR3, the DNA is TGTGCCAGCAGGGGGGGCGGGGGTGAAAAACTGTTTTTT.

J is TRBJ1-2 and V is TRBV6-5; D might be TRBD1 (5 bases). Germline V gives CDR1 MNHEY, CDR2 SVGAGI. Deletions cut 7 bases from V and 7 bases from J, with 13 bases between. The CDR3 covers 12 residues. The CDR3 reads CASTPGPGGYTF. DNA of the CDR3: TGTGCCAGCACCCCAGGGCCTGGTGGCTACACCTTC.

This clone has just one count. The gene calls are TRBV6-5 and TRBJ2-7, with TRBD1 identical over 8 bases. This CDR3 comprises 14 residues. CDR1 and CDR2 (germline): MNHEY, SVGAGI. V lost 2 bases to trimming and J lost 6 bases; unmatched junction nucleotides: 6. As DNA, the CDR3 is TGTGCCAGCAGTTACGGGGACAGGTTTGGCGAGCAGTACTTC. This codes for CASSYGDRFGEQYF.

Only a few counts were recorded for this clone. This sequence joins TRBV4-1 and TRBJ1-1, with TRBD1 as a possible D gene (5 bases). V was trimmed by 4 bases and J by 1 base, leaving 10 bases between them. Germline CDR1 reads MGHRA; CDR2 reads YSYEKL. CDR3 size: 14 residues. CDR3 region: CASSPLGGNTEAFF. The CDR3 region has the DNA TGCGCCAGCAGCCCCTTGGGGGGGAACACTGAAGCTTTCTTT.

This clone is labeled as medium-sized (0.01 to 0.1%). The rearrangement uses TRBV14 and TRBJ1-2; D gene ambiguous. The CDR3 contains 13 residues. CDR1 SGHDN and CDR2 FVKESK come from the germline V gene. Trimming cost V 0 bases and J 4 bases, with 6 bases left between them. CDR3 coding DNA: TGTGCCAGCAGCCAAGATCTCGGCTATGGCTACACCTTC. Protein product: CASSQDLGYGYTF.

This clone is a singleton in its sample. One junction end does not reproduce the germline sequence, and a read error may be involved. The chain has TRBV7-7 and TRBJ2-1; 10 bases align to TRBD1. Germline lookup yields CDR1 SSHAT and CDR2 FNYEAQ (reference sequence). The CDR3 is made up of 15 amino acids. The CDR3 bases are TGTGCTAGCAGCGCCGGACAGGGGGGTGGGTATGAGCAGTTCTTC. This translates into CASSAGQGGGYEQFF.

As DNA, the CDR3 is TGTGCCAGCAGTCTCGTCTCTATCGGGTATGGCTACACCTTC. This gives the protein CASSLVSIGYGYTF. V is TRBV6-5 and J is TRBJ1-2; D is ambiguous. Trimming removed 5 bases at V and 5 bases at J, with 15 bases between. This CDR3 region has 14 residues. The V gene's germline CDR1 is MNHEY and CDR2 SVGAGI.

This chain joins TRBV19 and TRBJ2-7; D is possibly TRBD2 (6 bases). The CDR3 is 17 residues long. With 3 bases removed from V and 4 bases from J, the gap between germline ends came to 22 bases. Germline V gene sequence: CDR1 LNHDA, CDR2 SQIVND (reference sequence). The CDR3 DNA is TGTGCCAGTAGTATGCCCAACCGGCGGGGAAATAGGTACGAGCAGTACTTC. Protein product: CASSMPNRRGNRYEQYF.

The sample holds one count of this clone. This chain links TRBV7-9 with TRBJ1-1; 9 bases are a match to TRBD1. V lost 5 bases to trimming and J lost 1 base; unmatched junction nucleotides: 5. The germline gives CDR1 SEHNR, CDR2 FQNEAQ (reference sequence). This CDR3 has 15 residues. CDR3 in amino acids: CASSLRDRANTEAFF. The CDR3 nucleotides read TGTGCCAGCAGCCTCCGGGACAGGGCGAACACTGAAGCTTTCTTT.

V and J are TRBV5-6 and TRBJ2-3; no definite D call. V was shortened by 0 bases and J by 2 bases, with 4 bases between the two germline ends. The CDR3 has 13 residues. Germline V gene sequence: CDR1 SGHDT, CDR2 YYEEEE. CDR3 region: CASSLVYTDTQYF. The CDR3 region has the DNA TGTGCCAGCAGCTTGGTTTACACAGATACGCAGTATTTT.

The chain carries TRBV15 and TRBJ1-4, with TRBD1 matching 7 bases. CDR3 size: 15 residues. The germline V gene has CDR1 LNHNV and CDR2 YYDKDF (reference sequence). V shed 5 bases, J shed 6 bases, and the junction held 9 bases outside the gene matches. CDR3 nucleotides: TGTGCCACCAGCCGAGCGGGACAGATATATGAAAAACTGTTTTTT. Its protein is CATSRAGQIYEKLFF.

The V and J genes are TRBV6-6 and TRBJ1-5; 7 bases line up with TRBD1. This CDR3 is built from 16 residues. Germline values: CDR1 MNHNY, CDR2 SVGAGI (reference sequence). The junction had 10 bases not matched to a gene; V was cut back by 5 bases and J by 3 bases. The CDR3 DNA is TGTGCCAGCAGTAGACCCACAGGGGACCCCAATCAGCCCCAGCATTTT. Residues: CASSRPTGDPNQPQHF.

The chain has TRBV29-1 and TRBJ1-2, with 10 bases fitting TRBD1. Germline lookup yields CDR1 SQVTM and CDR2 ANQGSEA. Losses at the gene ends were 5 bases for V and 5 bases for J; bases not matched to a gene: 5. The CDR3 is made up of 13 amino acids. The CDR3 DNA is TGCAGCGTTTGGACAGGGGGATATTATGGCTACACCTTC. Its translation: CSVWTGGYYGYTF.

The chain employs TRBV5-1 and TRBJ1-1; 7 bases map to TRBD1. V shed 6 bases and J 4 bases; nucleotides not matched to a gene: 9. The CDR3 is 14 residues long. Germline lookup yields CDR1 SGHRS and CDR2 YFSETQ. The CDR3 nucleotides are TGCGCCAGCAACAAAAGGGGGCTCGGCACTGAAGCTTTCTTT. As protein: CASNKRGLGTEAFF. The full variable domain, with the rest looked up from reference TRBV5-1 and TRBJ1-1, is KAGVTQTPRYLIKTRGQQVTLSCSPISGHRSVSWYQQTPGQGLQFLFEYFSETQRNKGNFPGRFSGRQFSNSRSEMNVSTLELGDSALYLCASNKRGLGTEAFFGQGTRLTVV.

The rearrangement links TRBV7-9 to TRBJ1-2; tentatively, D is TRBD1 (6 bases). V was pared by 3 bases and J by 3 bases, with 11 bases between. CDR3 size: 14 residues. Germline values: CDR1 SEHNR, CDR2 FQNEAQ (reference sequence). The CDR3 region has the DNA TGTGCCAGCAGCTTGGGGAGGGGGGACTATGGCTACACCTTC. Translation gives CASSLGRGDYGYTF.

The table lists this clone with a count of one. The CDR3 is CASSYGRGTEAFF. Here the CDR3 DNA reads TGTGCCAGCAGTTACGGGAGAGGCACTGAAGCTTTCTTT. The chain couples TRBV2 to TRBJ1-1; D is ambiguous. Germline CDR1 is SNHLY and CDR2 is FYNNEI. Trimming removed 5 bases from V and 4 bases from J, with 11 bases in between. The CDR3 runs 13 residues.

V is TRBV11-1 and J is TRBJ2-2; maybe TRBD2 (6 bases). CDR1 and CDR2 from the germline V gene are SGHAT and FQDESV (reference sequence). The CDR3 is 18 amino acids. Trimming removed 0 bases at V and 7 bases at J, with 21 bases between. CDR3 protein: CASSLADLGGTFLGELFF. The CDR3 nucleotides are TGTGCCAGCAGCTTAGCTGATTTGGGCGGGACCTTTCTCGGGGAGCTGTTTTTT.

The V call is TRBV7-3, the J call TRBJ1-6; D is undetermined. Germline V gene data show CDR1 as SGHTA and CDR2 as FQGTGA. V was shortened by 2 bases and J by 2 bases, with 10 bases between the two germline ends. The CDR3 runs 16 residues. CDR3 coding DNA: TGTGCCAGCAGCTTATATACCCGGGCCTATAATTCACCCCTCCACTTT. Protein: CASSLYTRAYNSPLHF.